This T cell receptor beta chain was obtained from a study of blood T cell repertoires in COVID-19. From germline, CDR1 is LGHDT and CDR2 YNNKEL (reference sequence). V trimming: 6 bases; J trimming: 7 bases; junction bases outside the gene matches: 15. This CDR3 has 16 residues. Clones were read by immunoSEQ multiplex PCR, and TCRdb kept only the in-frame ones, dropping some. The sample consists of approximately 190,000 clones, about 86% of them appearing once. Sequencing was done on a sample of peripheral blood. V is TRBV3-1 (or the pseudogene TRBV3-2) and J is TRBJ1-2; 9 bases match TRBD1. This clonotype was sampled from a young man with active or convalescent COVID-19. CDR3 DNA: TGTGCCAGCAGGACAACGACAGGGGGAATCTATACTGGCTACACCTTC. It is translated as CASRTTTGGIYTGYTF.